These 7 T cell receptor beta chains originate from one sample sequenced in a study of cytomegalovirus exposure and HLA in healthy donors. Researchers ran the PCR with 60 Vbeta and 13 Jbeta primers. Produced via immunoSEQ multiplex PCR; TCRdb's table is partial and in-frame only. Among 150,000 to 200,000 clones, roughly 79% were seen once, and the ten largest hold roughly an eighth. The material sequenced was PBMCs. These receptors all come from a man in his fifties in good health and CMV-seropositive.

This chain uses TRBV5-1 with TRBJ1-6; D may be TRBD1 (6 bases). V gave up 4 bases and J gave up 4 bases, with 12 bases separating them. This CDR3 is 15 amino acids long. Germline V gene data show CDR1 as SGHRS and CDR2 as YFSETQ. CDR3 nucleotides: TGCGCCAGCAGCGCTAGACAGGCTTATAATTCACCCCTCCACTTT. Protein product: CASSARQAYNSPLHF.

V is TRBV5-4 and J is TRBJ2-6; perhaps TRBD2 as D (6 bases). From germline, CDR1 is SGHNT and CDR2 YYREEE (reference sequence). There are 16 residues in the CDR3. Trimming removed 0 bases at V and 0 bases at J, with 7 bases between. CDR3 amino acids: CASSLGGVSGANVLTF. The CDR3 coding sequence is TGTGCCAGCAGCTTGGGGGGGGTCTCTGGGGCCAACGTCCTGACTTTC.

This clone was counted only a few times. The chain joins TRBV27 to TRBJ2-7; a weak D match, TRBD1 (6 bases). The CDR3 runs to 15 residues. CDR1 and CDR2 from the germline V gene are MNHEY and SMNVEV (reference sequence). The V end lost 3 bases, the J end lost 2 bases, and 14 bases lay between the germline ends. The CDR3 bases are TGTGCCAGCAGTTTGTTACAGGGTGTTGCCTACGAGCAGTACTTC. Encoded protein: CASSLLQGVAYEQYF.

This chain joins TRBV27 and TRBJ2-2; 8 bases map to TRBD1. There are 16 residues in the CDR3. J gave up 4 bases and V 3 bases, and 7 bases lay outside the gene matches. Germline assignment: CDR1 MNHEY and CDR2 SMNVEV (reference sequence). The CDR3 region has the DNA TGTGCCAGCAGTTTGGGGGAGACAGGGGCCACCGGGGAGCTGTTTTTT. It encodes CASSLGETGATGELFF.

This clone has just one count. The CDR3 region has the DNA TGTGCCAGCAGTGAAGAACCTTCCAGGACAGGGGGTGGCTACACCTTC. Amino acid sequence: CASSEEPSRTGGGYTF. The chain combines TRBV6-1 with TRBJ1-2; 10 bases match TRBD1. Looked up from germline, CDR1 is MNHNS and CDR2 is SASEGT. The J segment lost 7 bases and the V segment lost 1 base, leaving 9 bases of the junction unmatched. This CDR3 contains 16 residues.

This sequence joins TRBV9 and TRBJ2-5, with D possibly matching TRBD1 (6 bases). The DNA end is a closer match to TRBJ2-7, so the J assignment may be wrong. Germline-derived CDR1 and CDR2 are SGDLS and YYNGEE. The CDR3 is made up of 16 amino acids. The CDR3 sequence: CASSPRRGSRDYEQYF. In DNA, the CDR3 is TGTGCCAGCAGCCCCCGAAGGGGGAGTAGGGACTACGAGCAGTACTTC.

The V and J genes are TRBV25-1 and TRBJ2-2, with 14 bases fitting TRBD2. The CDR3 consists of 17 residues. CDR1 and CDR2 (germline): MGHDK, SYGVNS. After removal of 7 bases from V and 7 bases from J, the junction contained 11 bases not matched to a gene. In DNA, the CDR3 is TGTGCCAGCACCCCCGGGACTAGCGGGGGTCATGTCGGGGAGCTGTTTTTT. Translated: CASTPGTSGGHVGELFF.